Listed below are T cell receptor beta chains from one sample, sequenced in a study of CD8 T cells in Susac syndrome. TCRdb reprocessed the immunoSEQ multiplex PCR reads with MiXCR, giving one entry per CDR3 protein. The sample holds 150,000 to 190,000 distinct CDR3 sequences, around 95% seen once. The sample comprised CD8+ T cells from PBMCs. Receptors were obtained from a human donor with multiple sclerosis. The CDR3 runs from the conserved cysteine through the conserved F or W. Each record gives: clone size, D gene, J gene, V gene, CDR3 DNA, CDR3 protein. A D gene is named only where the DNA matches it firmly. Clone sizes are given selectively: once, few, many, or a class where the clone is expanded.

NA	NA	TRBJ1-2	TRBV20-1	TGCAGTGTAACGACAGGTGCTATCTATGGCTACACCTTC	CSVTTGAIYGYTF
NA	NA	TRBJ2-5	TRBV3-1	TGTGCCAGCAGCCAAGATCTGGGAGTATCAGCGGACGGACTCTTAGTTACCCAGTACTTC	CASSQDLGVSADGLLVTQYF
NA	NA	TRBJ2-7	TRBV9	TGTGCCAGCAGCGTAGGGGGGCAGGGGATCTCCTACGAGCAGTACTTC	CASSVGGQGISYEQYF
NA	NA	TRBJ2-1	TRBV6-4	TGTGCCAGCAGTGACTCAGCGGGCTCCTACAATGAGCAGTTCTTC	CASSDSAGSYNEQFF
once	NA	TRBJ1-4	TRBV18	TGTGCCAGCTCACCACAGGCGATTCAAATCCCGGGGGATGAAAAACTGTTTTTT	CASSPQAIQIPGDEKLFF
NA	TRBD1	TRBJ1-6	TRBV12-3/TRBV12-4	TGTGCCAGCAGGCGTGGACAGGGCGTTTCACCCCTCCACTTT	CASRRGQGVSPLHF
NA	NA	TRBJ2-5	TRBV4-2	TGTGCCAGCAGCCAAGTTAGGGGAACAAAAGAGACCCAGTACTTC	CASSQVRGTKETQYF
once	TRBD1	TRBJ1-1	TRBV13	TGTGCCAGCAGCCTTCGACAGGGACTGGGAGCAATGAACACTGAAGCTTTCTTT	CASSLRQGLGAMNTEAFF
NA	NA	TRBJ2-7	TRBV6-2/TRBV6-3	TGTGCCAGCAGAGGAGGGACCGAATACGAGCAGTACTTC	CASRGGTEYEQYF
NA	TRBD2	TRBJ2-1	TRBV7-9	TGTGCCAGCAGGACCGGGACTAAGAATGAGCAGTTCTTC	CASRTGTKNEQFF
once	NA	TRBJ2-5	TRBV7-2	TGTGCCAGCAGCTTAAATTTGGTATCGCGGACAGTCGAAGAGACCCAGTACTTC	CASSLNLVSRTVEETQYF
once	NA	TRBJ1-6	TRBV27	TGTGCCAGCAGTTTAGGCCCAGGGGCCTATAATTCACCCCTCCACTTT	CASSLGPGAYNSPLHF
NA	TRBD2	TRBJ2-3	TRBV14	TGTGCCAGCAGCCAAGTCGGAGCGGGGGTGACAGATACGCAGTATTTT	CASSQVGAGVTDTQYF
NA	NA	TRBJ1-6	TRBV12-3/TRBV12-4	TGTGCCAGCAGTTTTAACAGGCCGGGAGGTTCACCCCTCCACTTT	CASSFNRPGGSPLHF
few	NA	TRBJ2-1	TRBV7-9	TGTGCCAGCAGCTTAGCCCGGGGGAGTTACAATGAGCAGTTCTTC	CASSLARGSYNEQFF
NA	NA	TRBJ1-1	TRBV29-1	TGCAGCGTTGAGCTGAACACTGAAGCTTTCTTT	CSVELNTEAFF
NA	NA	TRBJ2-3	TRBV9	TGTGCCAGCAGCTCCGCGGGGAAACTGGATACGCAGTATTTT	CASSSAGKLDTQYF
once	NA	TRBJ2-7	TRBV28	TGTGCCAGCAGTTTACAGGTTCGGTATGAGCAGTACTTC	CASSLQVRYEQYF
NA	NA	TRBJ2-7	TRBV7-6	TGTGCCAGCAGCGTCGCAGCAACGCCCTCCGAGCAGTACTTC	CASSVAATPSEQYF
once	NA	TRBJ1-2	TRBV29-1	TGCAGCGTTGAAGATCGGGGCAATGACTACACCTTC	CSVEDRGNDYTF
once	NA	TRBJ2-7	TRBV29-1	TGCAGCCGGCTCTACGAGCAGTACTTC	CSRLYEQYF
NA	NA	TRBJ1-5	TRBV30	TGTGCCTGGAGTATGGGGGCCGGGGAGCCCCAGCATTTT	CAWSMGAGEPQHF
NA	NA	TRBJ2-3	TRBV20-1	TGCAGTGCAAATAGCCCGAAGACCGCCTACGATACGCAGTATTTT	CSANSPKTAYDTQYF
NA	NA	TRBJ1-4	TRBV12-3/TRBV12-4	TGTGCCAGCAGTCCAGCGGAGACTCTCGGAAAACTGTTTTTT	CASSPAETLGKLFF
NA	NA	TRBJ2-1	TRBV29-1	TGCAGCGTTGAGGTTGTCTACAATGAGCAGTTCTTC	CSVEVVYNEQFF
NA	TRBD1	TRBJ2-1	TRBV15	TGTGCCACCAGCTTTCGGACAGGGATGAATGAGCAGTTCTTC	CATSFRTGMNEQFF
NA	NA	TRBJ2-7	TRBV15	TGTGCCACCAGCAGAGCCAGTGACGAGCAGTACTTC	CATSRASDEQYF
NA	NA	TRBJ2-7	TRBV20-1	TGCAGTGCTAGGGTAGGCGCCGGAGCCTACGAGCAGTACTTC	CSARVGAGAYEQYF
NA	TRBD1	TRBJ2-3	TRBV3-1	TGTGCCAGCAGCCAAGCTCATGTGTGGGACAGACCCACAGATACGCAGTATTTT	CASSQAHVWDRPTDTQYF
NA	TRBD1	TRBJ2-3	TRBV10-3	TGTGCCATCAGGAAACAGGGGATCACAGATACGCAGTATTTT	CAIRKQGITDTQYF
NA	NA	TRBJ2-3	TRBV4-1	TGCGCCAGCAGCCAGACAGGGGAGGGAGATACGCAGTATTTT	CASSQTGEGDTQYF
once	NA	TRBJ2-1	TRBV12-3/TRBV12-4	TGTGCCAGCAGTTTGGGTATCGGGGGATTATCGGGCAATGAGCAGTTCTTC	CASSLGIGGLSGNEQFF